These 21 T cell receptor beta chains share one sample of origin, sequenced in a study of type 1 and type 2 diabetes patients. Amplification started from genomic DNA. Amplification of the beta chain CDR3 used 30 forward and 13 reverse multiplex primers. TCRdb used MiXCR to reprocess the multiplex PCR reads, holding one entry per CDR3 protein. Here the sample spans more than 250,000 distinct CDR3 sequences, more than 40% being singletons. Sequenced sample: peripheral blood mononuclear cells (PBMCs). These receptors originate from a man between 18 and 35 years old with type 2 diabetes.

This clonotype was seen a few times. The rearrangement joins TRBV29-1 to TRBJ2-3; tentatively, D is TRBD1 (6 bases). The V end lost 4 bases, the J end lost 3 bases, and 14 bases lay between the germline ends. Germline CDR1 and CDR2: SQVTM and ANQGSEA. The CDR3 loop spans 14 amino acids. CDR3 DNA: TGCAGCGTTGTATGGGACATAGGGACAGATACGCAGTATTTT. Its protein product is CSVVWDIGTDTQYF.

The chain recombines TRBV4-1 with TRBJ2-2; D assignment may be TRBD1 or TRBD2 (5 bases each). V lost 0 bases to trimming and J lost 5 bases, with 7 bases between them. Germline V gene data show CDR1 as MGHRA and CDR2 as YSYEKL. The length of the CDR3 is 14 residues. CDR3 residues: CASSQDGATGELFF. In DNA, the CDR3 is TGCGCCAGCAGCCAAGACGGGGCTACCGGGGAGCTGTTTTTT.

This chain links TRBV12-5 with TRBJ2-3; 11 positions match TRBD2. The CDR3 covers 22 residues. Per the germline V gene, CDR1 is LGHNT and CDR2 is FRNRAP. Unmatched junction bases numbered 19, after V lost 0 bases and J lost 2 bases. As DNA, the CDR3 is TGTGCTAGTGGTTTGGTAAACGGAGAGAGAACTAGCGGGAGACTTACCACAGATACGCAGTATTTT. It specifies CASGLVNGERTSGRLTTDTQYF.

This clonotype was recorded a few times. The V gene is TRBV7-2, the J gene TRBJ2-3; D remains unclear. The CDR3 loop spans 14 amino acids. Germline CDR1 reads SGHTA; CDR2 reads FQGNSA. The V gene lost 5 bases and the J gene lost 7 bases, with 16 bases spanning the gap. CDR3 in amino acids: CASSENDPTYTQYF. DNA of the CDR3: TGTGCCAGCAGCGAGAATGACCCAACCTATACGCAGTATTTT.

The V and J genes are TRBV12-3 or TRBV12-4 and TRBJ2-5; D unclear. This CDR3 has 13 amino acids. V was trimmed by 3 bases and J by 5 bases, leaving 10 bases between them. CDR3 residues: CASSFTGRETQYF. CDR3 DNA: TGTGCCAGCAGTTTCACGGGTCGGGAGACCCAGTACTTC.

This chain connects TRBV30 to TRBJ2-3; TRBD2 aligns across 7 bases. The CDR3 is made up of 14 amino acids. The germline gives CDR1 GTSNPN, CDR2 SVGIG (reference sequence). V trimming: 3 bases; J trimming: 3 bases; junction bases outside the gene matches: 6. This CDR3 reads CAWSAPLATDTQYF. DNA for the CDR3: TGTGCCTGGAGCGCTCCACTAGCGACAGATACGCAGTATTTT. The complete variable domain, with remaining parts taken from reference TRBV30 and TRBJ2-3, reads SQTIHQWPATLVQPVGSPLSLECTVEGTSNPNLYWYRQAAGRGLQLLFYSVGIGQISSEVPQNLSASRPQDRQFILSSKKLLLSDSGFYLCAWSAPLATDTQYFGPGTRLTVL.

The chain carries TRBV28 and TRBJ2-7; 7 nucleotides align to TRBD2. CDR1 MDHEN and CDR2 SYDVKM come from the germline V gene. J gave up 0 bases and V 2 bases, and 13 bases lay outside the gene matches. The CDR3 runs to 18 residues. The DNA of the CDR3 is TGTGCCAGCAGTTTACTCGTACGGGGGGTTCGGAGCTCCTACGAGCAGTACTTC. Amino acid sequence: CASSLLVRGVRSSYEQYF.

This clonotype was recorded a few times. V is TRBV20-1 and J is TRBJ2-5; 14 bases fit TRBD2. J gave up 5 bases and V 2 bases, and 7 bases lay outside the gene matches. The CDR3 sequence is 16 residues long. Germline CDR1 DFQATT, CDR2 SNEGSKA (reference sequence). Here the CDR3 reads CSARQPGLAGVETQYF. CDR3 coding DNA: TGCAGTGCTAGACAACCGGGACTAGCGGGAGTGGAGACCCAGTACTTC.

The chain is built from TRBV7-8 and TRBJ2-7; possibly TRBD2 for D (6 bases). The CDR3 has 17 residues. Per germline, CDR1 SGHVS and CDR2 FQNEAQ. V was shortened by 5 bases and J by 0 bases, with 20 bases between the two germline ends. CDR3 sequence reads: CASSGNLASLSSYEQYF. CDR3 DNA sequence: TGTGCCAGCAGCGGGAATCTAGCGAGCTTAAGCTCCTACGAGCAGTACTTC.

This clonotype has a handful of counts. The chain employs TRBV4-1 and TRBJ2-7; 7 nucleotides agree with TRBD2. The CDR3 has 17 residues. V shed 1 base and J 4 bases; nucleotides not matched to a gene: 13. Germline assignment: CDR1 MGHRA and CDR2 YSYEKL. This CDR3 reads CASSQGVFKQGGYEQYF. CDR3 bases: TGCGCCAGCAGCCAAGGCGTCTTCAAGCAGGGAGGGTACGAGCAGTACTTC.

The V gene is TRBV5-5, the J gene TRBJ1-1; D is unresolved. The V gene lost 1 base and the J gene lost 1 base, with 17 bases spanning the gap. CDR3 size: 17 residues. The V gene's germline CDR1 is SGHKS and CDR2 YYEKEE (reference sequence). The CDR3 sequence is CASSLQPSMTGNTEAFF. The DNA of the CDR3 is TGTGCCAGCAGCTTGCAGCCCTCGATGACGGGGAACACTGAAGCTTTCTTT.

The V and J genes are TRBV5-5 and TRBJ1-6, with 12 bases aligning to TRBD1. The junction had 7 bases not matched to a gene; V was cut back by 4 bases and J by 8 bases. From germline, CDR1 is SGHKS and CDR2 YYEKEE (reference sequence). This CDR3 spans 16 amino acids. Here the CDR3 DNA reads TGTGCCAGCAGCGGCGGGACAGGGGGCGAAGATTCACCCCTCCACTTT. It specifies CASSGGTGGEDSPLHF.

This clonotype was picked up a small number of times. The chain uses TRBV11-3 and TRBJ2-1; the D is unclear. Germline V gene data show CDR1 as SGHNT and CDR2 as YENEEA. The CDR3 runs to 13 residues. V was trimmed by 3 bases and J by 7 bases, leaving 10 bases between them. CDR3 DNA: TGTGCCAGCAGCTTTGATAGGGCGAATGAGCAGTTCTTC. It translates to CASSFDRANEQFF.

This clonotype was counted ten times or more. V gene TRBV2 combines with J gene TRBJ2-2; D is possibly TRBD1 or TRBD2 (5 bases each). Germline CDR1 and CDR2: SNHLY and FYNNEI. The CDR3 runs to 14 residues. Trimming removed 6 bases from V and 0 bases from J, with 8 bases in between. CDR3 DNA sequence: TGTGCCAGCAGGGGACGGACGAACACCGGGGAGCTGTTTTTT. Translating gives CASRGRTNTGELFF.

The chain joins TRBV10-2 to TRBJ2-3; unclear D gene. The ends were cut back, 4 bases at V and 3 bases at J, with 11 bases in the middle. Germline CDR1 is WSHSY and CDR2 is SAAADI. CDR3 length equals 14 residues. The DNA of the CDR3 is TGCGCCAGCAGTGGGACCAACCCTACAGATACGCAGTATTTT. This gives the protein CASSGTNPTDTQYF.

Notes on this clonotype: Compared with germline, one end of the junction differs, possibly owing to a read error. The gene calls are TRBV28 and TRBJ2-7, with 8 nucleotides matching TRBD1. Germline CDR1 MDHEN, CDR2 SYDVKM. The length of the CDR3 is 15 residues. The chain's CDR3 is CANSPDRGYYYEQYF. In DNA form, the CDR3 reads TGTGCCAACAGTCCCGACAGGGGTTATTACTACGAGCAGTACTTC.

There are a few counts of this clonotype. The CDR3 DNA reads as TGTGCCAGTAAGGGGAGCGGGACGAGATCGCAGCAGTACTTC. This codes for CASKGSGTRSQQYF. The chain joins TRBV19 to TRBJ2-7; 7 nucleotides align to TRBD2. Germline V CDR1 and CDR2: LNHDA, SQIVND (reference sequence). V was clipped by 7 bases and J by 8 bases; unmatched bases: 14. This CDR3 has 14 residues. Full variable domain (outside the CDR3, taken from reference TRBV19 and TRBJ2-7): DGGITQSPKYLFRKEGQNVTLSCEQNLNHDAMYWYRQDPGQGLRLIYYSQIVNDFQKGDIAEGYSVSREKKESFPLTVTSAQKNPTAFYLCASKGSGTRSQQYFGPGTRLTVT.

This clonotype has just a few counts. This chain connects TRBV6-1 to TRBJ1-5; D call uncertain. CDR3 size: 15 residues. Germline CDR1 and CDR2: MNHNS and SASEGT. The ends were cut back, 4 bases at V and 1 base at J, with 11 bases in the middle. For the CDR3, the DNA is TGTGCCAGCAGTGCGGGGAGCAGGAGCAATCAGCCCCAGCATTTT. The encoded protein is CASSAGSRSNQPQHF.

The chain has TRBV6-5 and TRBJ2-7; no definite D call. Germline assignment: CDR1 MNHEY and CDR2 SVGAGI. The CDR3 totals 15 residues. Between the trimmed V and J ends, which lost 4 bases and 2 bases, there was a span of 15 bases. The CDR3 sequence: CASSSFSGGPYEQYF. The CDR3 nucleotides read TGTGCCAGCAGTTCCTTCTCGGGTGGACCCTACGAGCAGTACTTC.

The chain uses TRBV30 and TRBJ1-1; D is perhaps TRBD1 (5 bases). The CDR3 has 13 amino acids. Trimming shortened V by 5 bases and J by 3 bases, and 13 bases separated the two germline ends. The germline V gene encodes CDR1 GTSNPN and CDR2 SVGIG (reference sequence). CDR3 in DNA: TGTGCCTGGGCAGGGAGGTCGGACACTGAAGCTTTCTTT. The encoded protein is CAWAGRSDTEAFF.

Only a few counts were recorded for this clonotype. This sequence joins TRBV19 and TRBJ2-7; perhaps TRBD1 as D (6 bases). The V gene lost 5 bases and the J gene lost 3 bases, with 11 bases spanning the gap. Germline assignment: CDR1 LNHDA and CDR2 SQIVND (reference sequence). The CDR3 consists of 13 residues. For the CDR3, the DNA is TGTGCCAGTAGTGCATACAGGGACTACGAGCAGTACTTC. Residues: CASSAYRDYEQYF.